The 12 T cell receptor beta chains below all came from one sample that was sequenced in a study of T cell changes during pregnancy in multiple sclerosis. Assay: immunoSEQ multiplex PCR; the TCRdb copy retains only in-frame clones and omits some. The sample holds more than 95,000 clones, roughly 92% seen once. The sequences come from peripheral blood, collected after pregnancy. The receptors originated from a female donor with multiple sclerosis, enrolled in a pregnancy study.

The V and J genes are TRBV5-5 and TRBJ1-2; D ambiguous. Looked up from germline, CDR1 is SGHKS and CDR2 is YYEKEE (reference sequence). The CDR3 covers 13 residues. The V gene lost 4 bases and the J gene lost 0 bases, with 7 bases spanning the gap. The CDR3 DNA reads as TGTGCCAGCAGCCAGGTCCCTAACTATGGCTACACCTTC. It yields the protein CASSQVPNYGYTF.

This clone was detected once. The chain couples TRBV19 to TRBJ1-4, with a possible D match to TRBD1 (6 bases). The V and J ends lost 3 bases and 0 bases respectively, with 8 bases between them. CDR1 LNHDA and CDR2 SQIVND come from the germline V gene (reference sequence). CDR3 length equals 15 residues. The CDR3 DNA is TGTGCCAGTAGTATGAGGACAGCAACTAATGAAAAACTGTTTTTT. It yields the protein CASSMRTATNEKLFF.

The rearrangement uses TRBV6-1 and TRBJ2-5; 13 nucleotides match TRBD2. CDR1 and CDR2 from the germline V gene are MNHNS and SASEGT. V trimming: 7 bases; J trimming: 5 bases; junction bases outside the gene matches: 7. The CDR3 loop spans 15 amino acids. The CDR3 DNA reads as TGTGCCAGCAAGCGGACTAGCGGGAGCCGGGAGACCCAGTACTTC. This encodes CASKRTSGSRETQYF.

The chain recombines TRBV5-1 with TRBJ1-1; TRBD1 agrees at 7 bases. The CDR3 consists of 14 residues. Unmatched junction bases numbered 4, after V lost 3 bases and J lost 2 bases. Germline CDR1 SGHRS, CDR2 YFSETQ. CDR3 DNA: TGCGCCAGCAGCTCCTACAGGGGTAACACTGAAGCTTTCTTT. Protein product: CASSSYRGNTEAFF.

The genes are TRBV9 and TRBJ2-7; maybe TRBD2 (6 bases). Germline V gene data show CDR1 as SGDLS and CDR2 as YYNGEE. V dropped 0 bases and J dropped 1 base, with 14 bases sitting between them. The CDR3 extends over 16 amino acids. The CDR3 DNA reads as TGTGCCAGCAGCGTAGGTGGACGGGAGATTTCCTACGAGCAGTACTTC. Amino acid sequence: CASSVGGREISYEQYF. Full variable domain (rest looked up from reference TRBV9 and TRBJ2-7): DSGVTQTPKHLITATGQRVTLRCSPRSGDLSVYWYQQSLDQGLQFLIQYYNGEERAKGNILERFSAQQFPDLHSELNLSSLELGDSALYFCASSVGGREISYEQYFGPGTRLTVT.

The V gene is TRBV15, the J gene TRBJ2-3, with 16 bases aligning to TRBD2. V shed 4 bases and J 0 bases; nucleotides not matched to a gene: 1. The CDR3 has 17 amino acids. Germline V CDR1 and CDR2: LNHNV, YYDKDF (reference sequence). In nucleotides, the CDR3 is TGTGCCACCAGCATGGGACTAGCGGGAGGGAGCACAGATACGCAGTATTTT. The encoded protein is CATSMGLAGGSTDTQYF.

CDR3 sequence: CASSPGTGFYGYTF. The CDR3 DNA reads as TGTGCCAGCAGCCCCGGGACAGGATTCTATGGCTACACCTTC. This chain links TRBV5-6 with TRBJ1-2; TRBD1 matches at 8 bases. The junction had 6 bases not matched to a gene; V was cut back by 4 bases and J by 4 bases. The CDR3 is 14 residues long. CDR1 and CDR2 (germline): SGHDT, YYEEEE.

This rearrangement joins TRBV7-9 to TRBJ2-6; D unclear. Germline V gene sequence: CDR1 SEHNR, CDR2 FQNEAQ (reference sequence). Trimming shortened V by 5 bases and J by 4 bases, and 9 bases separated the two germline ends. The CDR3 runs to 14 residues. The CDR3, as DNA: TGTGCCAGCAGCCCTAGATCCGGGGCCAACGTCCTGACTTTC. Translated: CASSPRSGANVLTF.

This clone was counted a single time. This chain uses TRBV28 with TRBJ1-1, with D possibly matching TRBD1 (5 bases). V was pared by 5 bases and J by 0 bases, with 16 bases between. The CDR3 has 16 amino acids. In germline, CDR1 is MDHEN, CDR2 SYDVKM. The CDR3 region is CASSLPGLLLNTEAFF. The CDR3 DNA reads TGTGCCAGCAGTCTCCCGGGACTCCTATTGAACACTGAAGCTTTCTTT. The full variable domain, with the rest looked up from reference TRBV28 and TRBJ1-1, is DVKVTQSSRYLVKRTGEKVFLECVQDMDHENMFWYRQDPGLGLRLIYFSYDVKMKEKGDIPEGYSVSREKKERFSLILESASTNQTSMYLCASSLPGLLLNTEAFFGQGTRLTVV.

The chain recombines TRBV9 with TRBJ1-2, with D possibly being TRBD1 (5 bases). The V end was cut by 4 bases, the J end by 1 base, with 14 bases between. CDR1 and CDR2 from the germline V gene are SGDLS and YYNGEE. The CDR3 contains 15 residues. The CDR3: CASSPRTLLNYGYTF. As DNA, the CDR3 is TGTGCCAGCAGCCCCCGGACACTACTTAACTATGGCTACACCTTC.

The chain has TRBV11-2 and TRBJ2-2; TRBD2 agrees at 14 bases. CDR1 and CDR2 from the germline V gene are SGHAT and FQNNGV. CDR3 length equals 19 residues. The V and J ends lost 8 bases and 5 bases, in that order; junction bases with no gene match: 16. The CDR3 protein is CASASESGTSGSFTGELFF. CDR3 in DNA: TGTGCCAGCGCATCCGAGAGTGGGACTAGCGGGAGTTTTACCGGGGAGCTGTTTTTT. Full variable domain (remainder filled in from reference TRBV11-2 and TRBJ2-2): EAGVAQSPRYKIIEKRQSVAFWCNPISGHATLYWYQQILGQGPKLLIQFQNNGVVDDSQLPKDRFSAERLKGVDSTLKIQPAKLEDSAVYLCASASESGTSGSFTGELFFGEGSRLTVL.

This chain connects TRBV10-2 to TRBJ2-1, with 8 bases identical to TRBD2. With V trimmed by 3 bases and J by 6 bases, 7 bases remained unmatched. This CDR3 region has 15 residues. Germline-derived CDR1 and CDR2 are WSHSY and SAAADI. This CDR3 reads CASSDSGGYGNEQFF. Here the CDR3 DNA reads TGCGCCAGCAGTGATTCGGGGGGGTATGGCAATGAGCAGTTCTTC.